This T cell receptor beta chain was observed in a study of tumor-infiltrating lymphocytes in primary liver carcinoma. Regarding the study as a whole: The difference in top-250-clone fraction between tumors and blood was significant, favoring tumors (p = 0.039).

Scientists recovered RNA and DNA together from about 21-30 mg of unsorted bulk tissue. Uniformly, tumor samples exhibited a viable tumor cell fraction exceeding 75%. The CDR3 extends over 13 amino acids. Germline loops: CDR1 MNHNY, CDR2 SVGAGI (reference sequence). Notes on this clonotype: Antigen specificity is unknown. Germline is not matched at one junction end, which may reflect a read error.

Constant-region priming of 500 to 550 ng total RNA yielded TCR beta cDNA. Three-round nested multiplex PCR performed with slightly modified ARM-PCR produced the TCR beta libraries. In the first two PCR rounds, TRBV1-TRBV30 forward primers were paired with a C-beta reverse primer, and each round lasted roughly 10 cycles. TCRdb reprocessed the multiplex PCR reads via MiXCR and lists one record per CDR3 protein. The table records almost 55,000 distinct CDR3 sequences, over 65% of them present only once. V usage is TRBV6-6 and J usage is TRBJ2-1; maybe TRBD1 (6 bases). The sample taken for sequencing was liver tumor tissue from sampling region 2. The sample's subset: tumor region T2, inferior pole. This clonotype was obtained from a middle-aged man with primary liver carcinoma and hepatitis B virus infection. The CDR3 reads CDSSAGDDSPLHF. In DNA, the CDR3 is TGTGACAGCAGTGCAGGGGACGATTCACCCCTCCACTTC.